The rows below give T cell receptor beta chains drawn from one sample of a study of glioma-infiltrating T cells. TCRdb ran MiXCR on the multiplex PCR reads and lists one entry per CDR3 protein. Among about 110,000 distinct CDR3 sequences listed, 25% to 30% were seen once. Sequences were obtained from glioma tissue, nonneoplastic brain tissue, or PBMCs (not recorded which). Receptors originate from a human donor with low-grade glioma or glioblastoma, undergoing nonglioma brain surgery, or in good health (not recorded which). Each CDR3 is given with its conserved first and last residue. The D gene is left open where the match is weak. Size is omitted from some rows. Given values are once, few, many or a class for expanded clones.

j_call clone_size v_call d_call cdr3_nt cdr3_aa
TRBJ1-5 many TRBV7-2 TRBD1 TGTGCCAGCAGCCGGACAGGGGATCAGCCCCAGCATTTT CASSRTGDQPQHF
TRBJ1-2 many TRBV19 - TGTGCCAGTAGTCAAGGGACGGCCTATGGCTACACCTTC CASSQGTAYGYTF
TRBJ2-3 many TRBV20-1 TRBD1 TGCAGTGCTAGAGATTGGAAAGGGACAGGGCTTTATCAGGATACGCAGTATTTT CSARDWKGTGLYQDTQYF
TRBJ2-5 few TRBV29-1 - TGCAGCGTTGAAGAAGGCAGGGGAATCCAAGAGACCCAGTACTTC CSVEEGRGIQETQYF
TRBJ1-1 many TRBV7-9 - TGTGCCAGCAGCTTAAGGAACAGGGCATCTGAAGCTTTCTTT CASSLRNRASEAFF
TRBJ1-2 few TRBV19 - TGTGCCAGTAGTTTAAACGCCGGGACGGGCTACTATGGCTACACCTTC CASSLNAGTGYYGYTF
TRBJ1-3 - TRBV13 - TGTGCCAGCAGCCGGCAAACAAAAAACAGGGACATCTCTGGAAACACCATATATTTT CASSRQTKNRDISGNTIYF
TRBJ2-1 many TRBV4-3 TRBD1 TGCGCCAGCAGCCAGGGGGACAGGGCCAGGGATGAGCAGTTCTTC CASSQGDRARDEQFF
TRBJ1-1 many TRBV18 TRBD1 TGTGCCAGCTCACTGACAGGGGGCGGCTTCGACACTGAAGCTTTCTTT CASSLTGGGFDTEAFF
TRBJ2-7 - TRBV5-1 TRBD2 TGCGCCAGCAGCTTCCGGACTAGCGGGTCTTACGAGCAGTACTTC CASSFRTSGSYEQYF
TRBJ2-5 - TRBV20-1 - TGCAGTGCTAGGGCGGCAGATCAAGAGACCCTGTACTTC CSARAADQETLYF
TRBJ2-3 many TRBV28 - TGTGCCAGCAGTGGGGACATAACAGATACGCAGTATTTT CASSGDITDTQYF
TRBJ1-5 many TRBV12-3/TRBV12-4 - TGTGCCAGCAGTTTAGGGGTTGTACAGCCCCAGCATTTT CASSLGVVQPQHF
TRBJ2-1 many TRBV20-1 TRBD2 TGCAGTGCTAGTAGTACTAGCGCGGGTGAGCAGTTCTTC CSASSTSAGEQFF
TRBJ1-5 many TRBV20-1 TRBD1 TGCAGTGCTTTCCCCCCTGGGACAGGGGTCAATCAGCCCCAGCATTTT CSAFPPGTGVNQPQHF
TRBJ2-3 - TRBV7-2 TRBD2 TGTGCCAGCAGCCCTGGACTAGCGGGAGGCGGCGGGGATACGCAGTATTTT CASSPGLAGGGGDTQYF
TRBJ1-5 many TRBV2 - TGTGCCAGCAGTGAAGCGCTTGCCGGGTATCAGCCCCAGCATTTT CASSEALAGYQPQHF
TRBJ2-1 many TRBV12-3/TRBV12-4 TRBD2 TGTGCCAGCAGGCCGGGACTAGCGAATAATGAGCAGTTCTTC CASRPGLANNEQFF
TRBJ2-7 many TRBV20-1 - TGCAGTGCTAGAGACCCGGACAGCTCCTACGAGCAGTACTTC CSARDPDSSYEQYF
TRBJ2-1 many TRBV4-3 TRBD1 TGCGCCAGCAGCCAAGACCGAAGGACAGGGTTCTTGTATGAGCAGTTCTTC CASSQDRRTGFLYEQFF
TRBJ1-5 - TRBV7-9 TRBD1 TGTGCCAGCAGCTCCACGGGACAGGGGGCCAATCAGCCCCAGCATTTT CASSSTGQGANQPQHF
TRBJ1-1 many TRBV7-3 - TGTGCCAGCAGCTTAACCACAGACACTGAAGCTTTCTTT CASSLTTDTEAFF
TRBJ2-7 few TRBV29-1 TRBD2 TGCAGCGTTGAAGAGCCCGCTAGCGGGAGGGCCCCCTACGAGCAGTACTTC CSVEEPASGRAPYEQYF
TRBJ2-1 many TRBV20-1 - TGCAGTGACCAAAGCTCCTACAATGAGCAGTTCTTC CSDQSSYNEQFF
TRBJ2-7 many TRBV20-1 - TGCAGTGCTAGGGCCTCGACAGGGAGGGTCTACGAGCAGTACTTC CSARASTGRVYEQYF
TRBJ2-5 - TRBV29-1 TRBD2 TGCAGCGTTGAACGACTAGCGGGAGCATTCGAGACCCAGTACTTC CSVERLAGAFETQYF
TRBJ1-2 many TRBV28 - TGTGCCAGCAGCTATTTTGGGGGGCTGGCTGGCGGCTACACCTTC CASSYFGGLAGGYTF
TRBJ2-1 many TRBV28 TRBD2 TGTGCCAGCAGTCAGCCGGGACTAGCGGGAGTAGAGCAGTTCTTC CASSQPGLAGVEQFF
TRBJ2-7 many TRBV7-2 - TGTGCCAGCAGCCCCCGGCTCGGGCACTACGAGCAGTACTTC CASSPRLGHYEQYF
TRBJ2-7 many TRBV27 TRBD1 TGTGCCAGCAGTCCCCGGACAGGGGGGACCTCCTACGAGCAGTACTTC CASSPRTGGTSYEQYF
TRBJ1-5 many TRBV4-1 TRBD1 TGCGCCAGCAGCCAGGCCGCAGGGGGGGGGAGCAATCAGCCCCAGCATTTT CASSQAAGGGSNQPQHF
TRBJ2-3 many TRBV20-1 TRBD2 TGCAGTGCTAGAAAGACTAGCGGGGGAAGCACAGATACGCAGTATTTT CSARKTSGGSTDTQYF
TRBJ1-1 - TRBV3-1 - TGTGCCAGCAGCCAAGCTCAGGGGATGAACACTGAATCTTTCTTT CASSQAQGMNTESFF
TRBJ1-1 many TRBV6-2/TRBV6-3 - TGTGCCAGCAGTTACACCCCGACAGACATGAACACTGAAGCTTTCTTT CASSYTPTDMNTEAFF
TRBJ2-7 many TRBV6-1 - TGTGCCAGCAGTACTGGGGGCCCCTACGAGCAGTACTTC CASSTGGPYEQYF
TRBJ2-7 - TRBV7-2 TRBD1 TGTGCCAGTCAGGGGGCCTTCCACGAGCAGTACTTC CASQGAFHEQYF
TRBJ2-7 many TRBV6-2/TRBV6-3 - TGTGCCAGCAGACCGGACAGCCCCTACGAGCAGTACTTC CASRPDSPYEQYF
TRBJ2-1 many TRBV20-1 TRBD2 TGCAGTGCTAGAGAAGGGCGAGGACTAGCGGGAGGAACCTACAATGAGCAGTTCTTC CSAREGRGLAGGTYNEQFF
TRBJ2-3 many TRBV15 - TGTGCCACCAGCAGAAATCCTCGTACGAGCTTCGCGCCGACAGATACGCAGTATTTT CATSRNPRTSFAPTDTQYF
TRBJ2-1 many TRBV7-2 - TGTGCCAGCAGCCCACCAGGACTATCATACAGCTCCTACAATGAGCAGTTCTTC CASSPPGLSYSSYNEQFF
TRBJ1-1 - TRBV29-1 - TGCAGCGTTTGGGTTAGACAAGCTTTCTTT CSVWVRQAFF
TRBJ1-5 many TRBV19 - TGTGCCAGTAGTATGGTGCGGGAAGGGCCCCAGCATTTT CASSMVREGPQHF
TRBJ2-7 many TRBV6-1 TRBD2 TGTGCCAGCAGGCCAGGGACTAGCGGGAGGTACGAGCAGTACTTC CASRPGTSGRYEQYF
TRBJ2-3 many TRBV7-9 TRBD1 TGTGCCAGCAGCATCCAGGGGGCAGATACGCAGTATTTT CASSIQGADTQYF
TRBJ1-1 many TRBV19 TRBD1 TGTGCCAGTAGTATTCGGACAGGGGGCGGCACTGAAGCTTTCTTT CASSIRTGGGTEAFF
TRBJ1-2 many TRBV2 - TGTGCCAGCAGTGCTCCCCCGACTGGCTATGGCTACACCTTC CASSAPPTGYGYTF
TRBJ2-1 - TRBV13 - TGTGCCAGCAGCGCCGTTCCAGTCAATGGGCAGTTCTTC CASSAVPVNGQFF
TRBJ1-2 many TRBV20-1 TRBD1 TGCAGTGTCCCGGGACAGGGGGGTAACTATGGCTACACCTTC CSVPGQGGNYGYTF
TRBJ1-3 many TRBV7-9 - TGTGCCAGCAGCTTAGAGGTTCCCGTCTTCGGCTCTGGAAACACCATATATTTT CASSLEVPVFGSGNTIYF
TRBJ1-6 many TRBV6-2/TRBV6-3 - TGTGCCAGCAGTTTGCCCCAAGTTCCGGAGTATAATTCACCCCTCCACTTT CASSLPQVPEYNSPLHF
TRBJ2-1 many TRBV20-1 TRBD1 TGCAGTGCTAGGGAACAGGGGTGGACCTACAATGAGCAGTTCTTC CSAREQGWTYNEQFF
TRBJ1-1 many TRBV30 - TGTGCCTGGAGTAGCAGAGTAACCAACGAAGCTTTCTTT CAWSSRVTNEAFF
TRBJ1-1 many TRBV12-3/TRBV12-4 TRBD1 TGTGCCAGCAGTTTCAACAGGGGGTTTGAAGCTTTCTTT CASSFNRGFEAFF